This T cell receptor beta chain comes out of a study of shared clonotypes between healthy human individuals. As for the study in general: CD8 memory received one plate per donor, CD8 naive two, CD4 memory three and CD4 naive three. General study results and limits: Genetic and exposure-history diversity was limited by the few donors.

In germline, CDR1 is SNHLY, CDR2 FYNNEI. Trimming removed 6 bases from V and 4 bases from J; junction bases left unmatched: 9. CDR3 size: 15 residues. Of note for this clone: What it recognizes is unknown.

Sequencing was at deep level. Sorted-subset replicate PCR reactions were performed with about 210 ng DNA, corresponding to roughly 27,000 T cell genomes. Produced via immunoSEQ multiplex PCR; TCRdb's table is partial and in-frame only. Here the sample spans 2 million to 2.5 million clones, over 85% being singletons. The clonotype originates from a man between 18 and 35 years old in good health. Some clones in this sample may be carry-over from other donors' samples. The chain joins TRBV2 to TRBJ1-2; TRBD1 aligns across 9 bases. The specimen sequenced was naive CD4+ T cells from PBMCs. Subset reported: CD45RA+ positively selected. CDR3 nucleotide sequence: TGTGCCAGCAGCCGATCTCCGGGACAGGGCTATGGCTACACCTTC. Its translation is CASSRSPGQGYGYTF.